This T cell receptor (beta chain) derives from a study of T-cell memory formation after mild COVID-19. Findings of the study overall: A second wave of clones peaked on day 37, and their SARS-CoV-2 specificity went unconfirmed. CM and EM subsets held most contracting CD4+ clones; EMRA held CD8+ ones. The pre-infection memory compartment contained some responding clones, suggesting cross-reactive memory joined.

Worth noting for this clonotype: The antigen remains unidentified.

Employing constant-segment primers, 5'RACE generated TCR alpha and TCR beta cDNA libraries bearing sample barcodes and UMIs. MiXCR, applied by TCRdb to the 5' RACE reads, yields one record per CDR3 protein. The repertoire consists of around 35,000 distinct CDR3 sequences, with 7% to 8% occurring once and the leading ten covering over 25%. Germline V gene lookup returns CDR1 SGHKS and CDR2 YYEKEE (reference sequence). The length of the CDR3 is 15 residues. Trimming stripped 7 bases from V and 2 bases from J, with 18 bases between. The TCR was taken from a man aged 18 to 30 who had mild COVID-19 (a few samples of this study predate the infection). Cell type and time point are not known. This sequence joins TRBV5-5 and TRBJ2-5; D might be TRBD2 (6 bases). The sample comprised PBMCs or a T cell subset sorted from them (not recorded which). CDR3 DNA: TGTGCCAGCGAGACGGGACTCAGTAAACAAGAGACCCAGTACTTC. It encodes CASETGLSKQETQYF.